This entry lists 20 T cell receptor beta chains sequenced from one sample in a study of T-cell reconstitution after alpha-beta-depleted transplantation in children. Unique molecular identifiers were used to barcode this TCRbeta library. MiXCR, run by TCRdb on the PCR reads, gives a single entry per CDR3 protein. The top ten clones hold approximately 30% of a sample with around 960,000 distinct CDR3 sequences, about 26% of them seen once. The sample consisted of PBMCs, mostly from graft donor cells, taken 360 days after TCRalphabeta/CD19-depleted stem cell transplant. These receptors all come from a boy younger than two who had a stem cell transplant for SCID, so the T cells may come from the graft donor.

The gene calls are TRBV7-2 and TRBJ2-3, with 7 bases matching TRBD1. Looked up from germline, CDR1 is SGHTA and CDR2 is FQGNSA. J was trimmed by 6 bases and V by 4 bases; bases with no gene match: 7. This CDR3 is 14 amino acids long. CDR3 in DNA: TGTGCCAGCAGCTCCCAAGGACAGGTCGATACGCAGTATTTT. Its translation is CASSSQGQVDTQYF. The full variable domain, its missing parts supplied by reference TRBV7-2 and TRBJ2-3, is GAGVSQSPSNKVTEKGKDVELRCDPISGHTALYWYRQSLGQGLEFLIYFQGNSAPDKSGLPSDRFSAERTGGSVSTLTIQRTQQEDSAVYLCASSSQGQVDTQYFGPGTRLTVL.

This rearrangement joins TRBV7-2 to TRBJ2-2; TRBD1 agrees at 7 bases. Germline assignment: CDR1 SGHTA and CDR2 FQGNSA. CDR3 length: 16 residues. Unmatched junction bases numbered 12, after V lost 5 bases and J lost 6 bases. This CDR3 reads CASSINRQGSAGELFF. The CDR3 bases are TGTGCCAGCAGCATTAACCGACAGGGCTCCGCCGGGGAGCTGTTTTTT.

The chain joins TRBV11-2 to TRBJ2-7; 12 nucleotides line up with TRBD2. The CDR3 contains 16 residues. The V segment lost 5 bases and the J segment 2 bases; nucleotides outside the gene matches: 7. CDR1 and CDR2 from the germline V gene are SGHAT and FQNNGV. This chain's CDR3 is CASSPPLAGGTYEQYF. DNA of the CDR3: TGTGCCAGCAGCCCCCCCCTAGCGGGGGGGACCTACGAGCAGTACTTC.

The genes are TRBV7-2 and TRBJ2-3; TRBD2 might be the D (6 bases). With 5 bases removed from V and 6 bases from J, the gap between germline ends came to 9 bases. CDR3 length: 12 amino acids. Per germline, CDR1 SGHTA and CDR2 FQGNSA. The CDR3 sequence: CASSNLADTQYF. The CDR3 DNA reads TGTGCCAGCAGCAACCTAGCGGATACGCAGTATTTT. Looking up the rest from reference TRBV7-2 and TRBJ2-3 gives the full variable domain: GAGVSQSPSNKVTEKGKDVELRCDPISGHTALYWYRQSLGQGLEFLIYFQGNSAPDKSGLPSDRFSAERTGGSVSTLTIQRTQQEDSAVYLCASSNLADTQYFGPGTRLTVL.

This clonotype was picked up a small number of times. The chain links TRBV4-1 to TRBJ2-1, with D hard to call. Per germline, CDR1 MGHRA and CDR2 YSYEKL. Trimming cost V 0 bases and J 10 bases, with 13 bases left between them. The CDR3 runs 14 residues. The CDR3 DNA sequence: TGCGCCAGCAGCCAAGAGATGGCAGTCGGCGAGCAGTTCTTC. This gives the protein CASSQEMAVGEQFF.

The V call is TRBV7-8, the J call TRBJ2-3; D not certain. There are 14 residues in the CDR3. The ends were cut back, 1 base at V and 3 bases at J, with 8 bases in the middle. The germline CDR1 and CDR2 sequences are SGHVS and FQNEAQ. The CDR3 loop reads CASSLGWSTDTQYF. The CDR3 DNA reads as TGTGCCAGCAGCTTAGGTTGGAGTACAGATACGCAGTATTTT.

This sequence joins TRBV20-1 and TRBJ1-1; the match to TRBD1 covers 7 bases. Trimming took 5 bases from V and 4 from J; bases not matched to a gene: 4. Germline CDR1 and CDR2: DFQATT and SNEGSKA (reference sequence). The CDR3 is 12 residues long. The CDR3 region is CSALDRVTEAFF. CDR3 bases: TGCAGTGCTTTAGACAGGGTCACTGAAGCTTTCTTT.

This clonotype was recorded a few times. V gene TRBV12-5 combines with J gene TRBJ2-1, with 8 bases that match TRBD1. This CDR3 region has 14 residues. The germline gives CDR1 LGHNT, CDR2 FRNRAP. Trimming at V came to 4 bases and at J to 7 bases, leaving 6 bases not matched to a gene. The DNA for the CDR3 is TGTGCTAGTGGTTCCAGACAGGGGCGAAATGAGCAGTTCTTC. Translated, it gives CASGSRQGRNEQFF.

This clonotype was detected only a few times. The rearrangement joins TRBV5-6 to TRBJ2-3; 7 bases agree with TRBD1. Unmatched junction bases numbered 0, after V lost 3 bases and J lost 5 bases. The CDR3 extends over 12 amino acids. CDR1 SGHDT and CDR2 YYEEEE come from the germline V gene. The DNA of the CDR3 is TGTGCCAGCAGCTGGGACAGAGATACGCAGTATTTT. This translates into CASSWDRDTQYF.

A few counts support this clonotype. The chain employs TRBV12-3 or TRBV12-4 and TRBJ1-5; D is unclear. CDR3 size: 15 residues. Trimming left V 4 bases short and J 2 bases short, with 12 bases between. CDR3 sequence: CASSSAYGGNQPQHF. CDR3 coding DNA: TGTGCCAGCAGTTCTGCCTATGGGGGCAATCAGCCCCAGCATTTT.

V gene TRBV6-2 or TRBV6-3 combines with J gene TRBJ1-2, with 7 bases that match TRBD1. The V and J ends lost 6 bases and 3 bases, in that order; junction bases with no gene match: 7. The germline V gene has CDR1 MNHEY and CDR2 SVGEGT. This CDR3 is 14 amino acids long. CDR3 nucleotides: TGTGCCAGCAGAAACGACAGGGCCTACTATGGCTACACCTTC. It is translated as CASRNDRAYYGYTF.

This clonotype was seen a handful of times. The V and J genes are TRBV7-2 and TRBJ1-4; weak D call: TRBD1 (5 bases). Germline CDR1 is SGHTA and CDR2 is FQGNSA. The CDR3 extends over 17 amino acids. V lost 3 bases, J lost 4 bases, and 18 bases lay in between. This CDR3 is CASSFKGTGTYNEKLFF. In nucleotides, the CDR3 is TGTGCCAGCAGCTTTAAGGGAACTGGGACGTATAATGAAAAACTGTTTTTT.

The chain is built from TRBV7-3 and TRBJ2-5; a possible D gene is TRBD1 (6 bases). The CDR3 consists of 13 residues. V was pared by 2 bases and J by 5 bases, with 9 bases between. Germline assignment: CDR1 SGHTA and CDR2 FQGTGA. CDR3 protein: CASSLSGVETQYF. The DNA of the CDR3 is TGTGCCAGCAGCTTATCAGGGGTGGAGACCCAGTACTTC.

V gene TRBV6-1 combines with J gene TRBJ1-2; 7 bases agree with TRBD1. V shed 6 bases and J 7 bases; nucleotides not matched to a gene: 8. Germline V lookup: CDR1 MNHNS, CDR2 SASEGT. There are 13 residues in the CDR3. The CDR3 reads CASRPTGELGYTF. CDR3 sequence (DNA): TGTGCCAGCAGGCCTACAGGGGAGCTTGGCTACACCTTC.

The chain couples TRBV7-9 to TRBJ2-5; D unresolved. V lost 1 base and J lost 1, with 10 bases in between. Looked up from germline, CDR1 is SEHNR and CDR2 is FQNEAQ (reference sequence). This CDR3 is 15 amino acids long. Here the CDR3 DNA reads TGTGCCAGCAGCTTAGAGCACCCAGCCCAAGAGACCCAGTACTTC. It translates to CASSLEHPAQETQYF.

The rearrangement joins TRBV4-1 to TRBJ2-7; weak D call: TRBD1 (5 bases). CDR1 MGHRA and CDR2 YSYEKL come from the germline V gene. Trimming removed 2 bases at V and 1 base at J, with 15 bases between. This CDR3 is built from 16 residues. The chain's CDR3 is CASSQIWSGRSYEQYF. As DNA, the CDR3 is TGCGCCAGCAGCCAAATATGGTCAGGGCGATCCTACGAGCAGTACTTC.

This rearrangement joins TRBV6-5 to TRBJ1-1; 7 bases are shared with TRBD1. CDR1 is MNHEY and CDR2 is SVGAGI in the germline V gene. V shed 3 bases, J shed 4 bases, and the junction held 5 bases outside the gene matches. CDR3 length equals 14 residues. CDR3 bases: TGTGCCAGCAGTTATCAGGGGGTTGGCACTGAAGCTTTCTTT. Encoded protein: CASSYQGVGTEAFF.

This clonotype was seen more than once but under ten times. The genes are TRBV7-9 and TRBJ1-1; D call uncertain. Per germline, CDR1 SEHNR and CDR2 FQNEAQ (reference sequence). This CDR3 comprises 13 residues. The V end was cut by 10 bases, the J end by 1 base, with 13 bases between. The CDR3 reads CANTPARNTEAFF. The CDR3 DNA is TGTGCCAATACCCCGGCAAGGAACACTGAAGCTTTCTTT.

J is TRBJ2-7 and V is TRBV9; no definite D call. Trimming cost V 4 bases and J 2 bases, with 10 bases left between them. This CDR3 contains 13 residues. Germline V gene sequence: CDR1 SGDLS, CDR2 YYNGEE. The CDR3 reads CASSNSGAYEQYF. In DNA form, the CDR3 reads TGTGCCAGCAGCAACTCCGGCGCCTACGAGCAGTACTTC. The full variable domain, rest sourced from reference TRBV9 and TRBJ2-7, is DSGVTQTPKHLITATGQRVTLRCSPRSGDLSVYWYQQSLDQGLQFLIQYYNGEERAKGNILERFSAQQFPDLHSELNLSSLELGDSALYFCASSNSGAYEQYFGPGTRLTVT.

The chain combines TRBV5-6 with TRBJ2-5, with TRBD2 matching 10 bases. The CDR3 length is 16 residues. The junction had 4 bases not matched to a gene; V was cut back by 0 bases and J by 2 bases. Germline V CDR1 and CDR2: SGHDT, YYEEEE. CDR3 DNA: TGTGCCAGCAGCTTGGCCGGACTAGCGGTTCAAGAGACCCAGTACTTC. Amino acids: CASSLAGLAVQETQYF. The full variable domain, rest sourced from reference TRBV5-6 and TRBJ2-5, is DAGVTQSPTHLIKTRGQQVTLRCSPKSGHDTVSWYQQALGQGPQFIFQYYEEEERQRGNFPDRFSGHQFPNYSSELNVNALLLGDSALYLCASSLAGLAVQETQYFGPGTRLLVL.